The present TCR beta chain was sequenced within a study of regulatory T cells in long-lasting Graves disease. Trimming took off 5 bases at V and 3 bases at J, with 9 bases between the two ends. The CDR3 totals 13 residues. This clonotype showed up many times. Time point defined: newly diagnosed GD, antithyroid drugs for less than 3 months. RNA extracted from PBMCs served as the sequencing template. Each of the patients was recruited from an endocrinology department situated in Xi'an, China. The authors built TCR beta libraries using iRepertoire HTBI primers and Arm-PCR of CDR3 regions. Via MiXCR, TCRdb re-called the multiplex PCR reads, giving one row per CDR3 protein. The sample includes about 420,000 distinct CDR3 sequences, around 17% of them seen just once. The data were also submitted as part of a second study, on T cells in Graves' hyperthyroidism and ophthalmopathy. This second study notes: Patients aged 18 to 65 with hyperthyroidism were newly diagnosed, with duration under 2 months. Reasons for excluding patients were uncontrolled infection, other autoimmune disease, pregnancy or lactation. Peripheral blood also featured most of the thyroid clonotypes expanded above 0.001.

The sequence was obtained from a woman aged 18-30 years with Graves disease. J is TRBJ2-3 and V is TRBV12-3 or TRBV12-4; a possible D gene is TRBD2 (5 bases). The sample was peripheral blood mononuclear cells (PBMCs), taken at new diagnosis, from a patient treated with antithyroid drugs. CDR3 coding DNA: TGTGCCAGCAGTCAGAAGCGGACAGATACGCAGTATTTT. It specifies CASSQKRTDTQYF.